Below, 6 T cell receptor beta chains from the same sample are listed, as sequenced in a study of vaccination and CD4 T cells after COVID-19. Cultured CD4+ T cells had their DNA profiled by the Oncomine TCR Beta short-read assay. In TCRdb, the PCR reads were re-called with MiXCR into one record per CDR3 protein. The data show roughly 13,000 distinct CDR3 sequences, roughly 70% seen once. For these receptors, no antigen is known. The treatment here: 10-day PBMC culture with coronavirus spike peptide pools or control peptides (ViraFEST assay). Sequencing was done on a sample of CD4+ T cells from blood, cultured in vitro. These TCRs come from a human donor who had recovered from COVID-19.

This chain uses TRBV28 with TRBJ2-7, with unresolved D. Germline assignment: CDR1 MDHEN and CDR2 SYDVKM. V shed 7 bases and J shed 0 bases, with 16 bases lying between them. This CDR3 comprises 15 residues. The CDR3: CASTRMAASSYEQYF. For the CDR3, the DNA is TGTGCCAGCACTCGAATGGCGGCCAGCTCCTACGAGCAGTACTTC. Full variable domain (remainder filled in from reference TRBV28 and TRBJ2-7): DVKVTQSSRYLVKRTGEKVFLECVQDMDHENMFWYRQDPGLGLRLIYFSYDVKMKEKGDIPEGYSVSREKKERFSLILESASTNQTSMYLCASTRMAASSYEQYFGPGTRLTVT.

The CDR3 is CSARDSRGRGTEAFF. The CDR3 coding sequence is TGCAGTGCTAGAGATTCGAGGGGGCGAGGCACTGAAGCTTTCTTT. The chain joins TRBV20-1 to TRBJ1-1; 7 bases align to TRBD1. The germline V gene encodes CDR1 DFQATT and CDR2 SNEGSKA (reference sequence). This CDR3 has 15 residues. With V trimmed by 0 bases and J by 4 bases, 8 bases remained unmatched.

This clonotype was recorded only once. The V and J genes are TRBV2 and TRBJ1-2; 11 bases match TRBD1. The CDR3 runs 15 residues. The germline V gene encodes CDR1 SNHLY and CDR2 FYNNEI. V dropped 4 bases and J dropped 5; count of bases not matched to a gene: 6. This CDR3 is CASSVTGTGGYGYTF. CDR3 nucleotides: TGTGCCAGCAGTGTAACCGGGACAGGGGGGTATGGCTACACCTTC.

J is TRBJ1-5 and V is TRBV7-2; D remains unclear. Germline CDR1 and CDR2: SGHTA and FQGNSA. This CDR3 comprises 15 residues. Trimming took off 3 bases at V and 4 bases at J, with 13 bases between the two ends. Written as DNA, the CDR3 is TGTGCCAGCAGCTTGCACCCTGGGCAAAATCAGCCCCAGCATTTT. It encodes CASSLHPGQNQPQHF.

The chain has TRBV25-1 and TRBJ1-2; a possible D gene is TRBD1 (5 bases). CDR1 and CDR2 from the germline V gene are MGHDK and SYGVNS. V lost 5 bases and J 5 bases, leaving 18 bases between the germline ends. CDR3 length: 15 amino acids. The DNA of the CDR3 is TGTGCCAGCAGTCCGGCGGGGGGTCTTCGGTATGGCTACACCTTC. Translated, it gives CASSPAGGLRYGYTF.

This chain links TRBV5-1 with TRBJ2-7; TRBD1 might be the D (6 bases). The CDR3 spans 13 residues. V was shortened by 4 bases and J by 2 bases, with 10 bases between the two germline ends. Germline assignment: CDR1 SGHRS and CDR2 YFSETQ. The CDR3 region is CASSVGTTYEQYF. The DNA of the CDR3 is TGCGCCAGCAGCGTAGGGACAACCTACGAGCAGTACTTC.